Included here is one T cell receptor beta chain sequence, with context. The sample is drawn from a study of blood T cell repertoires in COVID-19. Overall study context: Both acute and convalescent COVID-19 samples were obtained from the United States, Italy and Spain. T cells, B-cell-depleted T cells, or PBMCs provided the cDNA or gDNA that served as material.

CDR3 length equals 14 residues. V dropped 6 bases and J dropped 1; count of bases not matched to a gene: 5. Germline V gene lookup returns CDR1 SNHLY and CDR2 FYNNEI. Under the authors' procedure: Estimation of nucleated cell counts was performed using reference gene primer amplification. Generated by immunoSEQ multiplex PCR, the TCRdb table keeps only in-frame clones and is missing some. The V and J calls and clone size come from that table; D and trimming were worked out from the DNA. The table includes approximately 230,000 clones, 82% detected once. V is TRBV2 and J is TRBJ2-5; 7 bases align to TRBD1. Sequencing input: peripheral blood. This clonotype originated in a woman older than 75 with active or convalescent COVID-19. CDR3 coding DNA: TGTGCCAGCAGAGCCGGGACAGTCCAAGAGACCCAGTACTTC. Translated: CASRAGTVQETQYF. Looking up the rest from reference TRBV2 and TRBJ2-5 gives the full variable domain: EPEVTQTPSHQVTQMGQEVILRCVPISNHLYFYWYRQILGQKVEFLVSFYNNEISEKSEIFDDQFSVERPDGSNFTLKIRSTKLEDSAMYFCASRAGTVQETQYFGPGTRLLVL.